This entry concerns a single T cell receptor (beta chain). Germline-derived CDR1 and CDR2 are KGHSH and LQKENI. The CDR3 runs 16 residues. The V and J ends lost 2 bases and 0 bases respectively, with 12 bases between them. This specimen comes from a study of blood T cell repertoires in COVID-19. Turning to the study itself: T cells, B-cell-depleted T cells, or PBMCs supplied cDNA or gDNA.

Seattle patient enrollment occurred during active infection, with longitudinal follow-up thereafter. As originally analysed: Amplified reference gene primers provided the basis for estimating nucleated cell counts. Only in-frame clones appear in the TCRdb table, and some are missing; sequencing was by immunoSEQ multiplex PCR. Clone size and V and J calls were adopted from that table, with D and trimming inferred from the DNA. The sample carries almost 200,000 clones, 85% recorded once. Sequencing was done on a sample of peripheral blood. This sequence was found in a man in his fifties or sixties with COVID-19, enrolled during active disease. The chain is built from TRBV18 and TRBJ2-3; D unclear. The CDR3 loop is CASSPDPYGSTDTQYF. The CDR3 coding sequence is TGTGCCAGCTCACCAGACCCCTACGGGAGCACAGATACGCAGTATTTT.